One and the same sample provided the 32 T cell receptor beta chains below, sequenced in a study of glioma-infiltrating T cells. TCR alpha and beta CDR3 regions were amplified from RNA using iRepertoire nested multiplex PCR. TCRdb used MiXCR to reprocess the multiplex PCR reads, holding one entry per CDR3 protein. This table has tens of thousands of distinct CDR3 sequences, around 40% appearing once. Specimen: glioma tissue, nonneoplastic brain tissue, or PBMCs (not recorded which). The receptors stem from a human donor with low-grade glioma or glioblastoma, undergoing nonglioma brain surgery, or in good health (not recorded which).

This clonotype was recorded at least ten times. This chain joins TRBV4-1 and TRBJ2-1; the match to TRBD2 covers 7 bases. The CDR3 totals 14 residues. Germline V CDR1 and CDR2: MGHRA, YSYEKL. After removal of 1 base from V and 8 bases from J, the junction contained 5 bases not matched to a gene. The CDR3 is CASSQGLAGYEQFF. CDR3 in DNA: TGCGCCAGCAGCCAAGGACTAGCTGGATATGAGCAGTTCTTC.

This clonotype showed up just once. A much larger clone is a single base away; this may be a read error. The V call is TRBV4-3, the J call TRBJ2-1; D gene ambiguous. Per the germline V gene, CDR1 is LGHNA and CDR2 is YSLEER. The CDR3 covers 14 residues. V was clipped by 7 bases and J by 6 bases, with 16 bases between them. The CDR3 DNA follows: TGCGCCAGCACCTTGGCGTGGGCGGTCAATGAGCAGTTCTTC. As protein: CASTLAWAVNEQFF.

This clonotype is a singleton in its sample. The J gene is TRBJ2-3, the V gene TRBV15; perhaps TRBD2 as D (5 bases). Germline V gene sequence: CDR1 LNHNV, CDR2 YYDKDF (reference sequence). The CDR3 sequence is 18 residues long. The ends were cut back, 7 bases at V and 2 bases at J, with 25 bases in the middle. The CDR3 region is CATKRDTLEGAPTDTQYF. Here the CDR3 DNA reads TGTGCCACCAAAAGAGATACCCTAGAGGGAGCACCCACAGATACGCAGTATTTT. Full variable domain (missing parts from reference TRBV15 and TRBJ2-3): DAMVIQNPRYQVTQFGKPVTLSCSQTLNHNVMYWYQQKSSQAPKLLFHYYDKDFNNEADTPDNFQSRRPNTSFCFLDIRSPGLGDTAMYLCATKRDTLEGAPTDTQYFGPGTRLTVL.

This clonotype appeared many times. The chain is built from TRBV2 and TRBJ2-6; the D is unclear. The V end was cut by 3 bases, the J end by 2 bases, with 14 bases between. CDR3 length: 17 amino acids. Germline values: CDR1 SNHLY, CDR2 FYNNEI. CDR3 sequence reads: CASSESVTITGANVLTF. The CDR3 DNA is TGTGCCAGCAGTGAGTCTGTGACAATTACTGGGGCCAACGTCCTGACTTTC.

This clonotype occurred many times. The chain uses TRBV28 and TRBJ2-4; D may be TRBD2 (5 bases). Trimming pared 6 bases from V and 6 bases from J, leaving 12 bases between. CDR1 is MDHEN, CDR2 SYDVKM, per germline. The CDR3 is made up of 13 amino acids. The chain's CDR3 is CASRYEGRNIQYF. CDR3 nucleotides: TGTGCCAGCAGGTACGAGGGCAGAAACATTCAGTACTTC.

As concerns this clonotype: Since a much larger clone is just one base distant, this may be a read error. The CDR3: CSVDRGMDTEAFF. The CDR3 DNA reads TGCAGCGTCGACAGGGGTATGGACACTGAAGCTTTCTTT. The rearrangement joins TRBV29-1 to TRBJ1-1, with 8 bases matching TRBD1. The length of the CDR3 is 13 residues. Germline V gene lookup returns CDR1 SQVTM and CDR2 ANQGSEA. V trimming: 6 bases; J trimming: 3 bases; junction bases outside the gene matches: 6.

In its sample, this clonotype was seen many times. The chain uses TRBV12-5 and TRBJ2-1, with 7 bases matching TRBD2. Germline CDR1 and CDR2: LGHNT and FRNRAP. J gave up 7 bases and V 2 bases, and 8 bases lay outside the gene matches. This CDR3 spans 15 amino acids. The CDR3 loop is CASGLSGIGGNEQFF. CDR3 bases: TGTGCTAGTGGTTTGTCGGGGATCGGGGGGAATGAGCAGTTCTTC. Full variable domain (missing parts from reference TRBV12-5 and TRBJ2-1): DARVTQTPRHKVTEMGQEVTMRCQPILGHNTVFWYRQTMMQGLELLAYFRNRAPLDDSGMPKDRFSAEMPDATLATLKIQPSEPRDSAVYFCASGLSGIGGNEQFFGPGTRLTVL.

V usage is TRBV28 and J usage is TRBJ2-7, with D uncertain. CDR3 length: 12 residues. Germline CDR1 MDHEN, CDR2 SYDVKM. The ends were cut back, 2 bases at V and 2 bases at J, with 4 bases in the middle. As DNA, the CDR3 is TGTGCCAGCAGTTTAACCCCCTACGAGCAGTACTTC. Protein: CASSLTPYEQYF. The variable domain in full, completed from reference TRBV28 and TRBJ2-7, reads DVKVTQSSRYLVKRTGEKVFLECVQDMDHENMFWYRQDPGLGLRLIYFSYDVKMKEKGDIPEGYSVSREKKERFSLILESASTNQTSMYLCASSLTPYEQYFGPGTRLTVT.

This clonotype has at least ten counts. The chain joins TRBV28 to TRBJ2-1, with D perhaps matching TRBD2 (6 bases). The V and J ends lost 6 bases and 7 bases respectively, with 19 bases between them. CDR1 and CDR2 (germline): MDHEN, SYDVKM. The length of the CDR3 is 15 residues. This chain's CDR3 is CASRGLALGRNEQFF. The CDR3 DNA follows: TGTGCCAGCAGAGGCTTAGCGTTGGGGAGGAATGAGCAGTTCTTC.

This clonotype appeared a few times. This may come from a read error, since a much larger clone is one base off. This rearrangement joins TRBV11-2 to TRBJ1-1; D gene unclear. This CDR3 spans 13 amino acids. The germline V gene encodes CDR1 SGHAT and CDR2 FQNNGV. V was trimmed by 4 bases and J by 1 base, leaving 7 bases between them. The CDR3 bases are TGTGCCAGCAGCTATCAAGAGAACACTGAAGCTTTCTTT. Its translation: CASSYQENTEAFF.

This clonotype was counted between two and nine times. J is TRBJ2-7 and V is TRBV29-1, with D possibly matching TRBD1 (7 bases). Germline V lookup: CDR1 SQVTM, CDR2 ANQGSEA. V lost 4 bases and J lost 7, with 11 bases in between. The CDR3 is 11 residues long. The CDR3 region has the DNA TGCAGCGTTGCTCAGGGGGGAGAGCAGTACTTC. Its protein product is CSVAQGGEQYF.

In regard to this clonotype: One junction end disagrees with the germline gene, perhaps due to a read error. J is TRBJ2-7 and V is TRBV27, with 11 positions matching TRBD1. In germline, CDR1 is MNHEY, CDR2 SMNVEV (reference sequence). The CDR3 totals 15 residues. Written as DNA, the CDR3 is TGTGCCAGCAGTGCCCCTGGACAGGGGGCTGGGGATCAGTACTTT. This translates into CASSAPGQGAGDQYF.

This clonotype was counted many times. The rearrangement links TRBV3-1 to TRBJ2-7; 14 bases are a match to TRBD2. Germline trimming cut 4 bases from V and 7 bases from J; bases unmatched to any gene: 9. This CDR3 region has 16 residues. CDR1 LGHDT and CDR2 YNNKEL come from the germline V gene (reference sequence). Written as DNA, the CDR3 is TGTGCCAGCAGCCTCGGGACTAGCGGGAGTGGGGTTGAGCAGTACTTC. It translates to CASSLGTSGSGVEQYF.

On this clonotype itself: A much bigger clone sits one base away, suggesting this may be a read error. The chain links TRBV2 to TRBJ2-7; 8 nucleotides line up with TRBD1. Germline V gene sequence: CDR1 SNHLY, CDR2 FYNNEI. CDR3 length: 13 amino acids. The CDR3 sequence: CANSGQVSCEQYF. CDR3 coding DNA: TGTGCCAACTCGGGACAGGTTTCCTGCGAGCAGTACTTC.

The CDR3 nucleotides are TGCAGCGTTGCTTCACTACAGGGGGCGGTTGAGGAGACCCAGTACTTC. Its protein product is CSVASLQGAVEETQYF. The chain is built from TRBV29-1 and TRBJ2-5; 9 positions match TRBD1. The CDR3 consists of 16 residues. Germline V gene sequence: CDR1 SQVTM, CDR2 ANQGSEA. V shed 4 bases, J shed 5 bases, and the junction held 14 bases outside the gene matches. Together with reference TRBV29-1 and TRBJ2-5, the CDR3 gives the full variable domain: SAVISQKPSRDICQRGTSLTIQCQVDSQVTMMFWYRQQPGQSLTLIATANQGSEATYESGFVIDKFPISRPNLTFSTLTVSNMSPEDSSIYLCSVASLQGAVEETQYFGPGTRLLVL.

This clonotype was seen many times. This chain joins TRBV2 and TRBJ1-1; 9 nucleotides line up with TRBD1. V was clipped by 4 bases and J by 1 base; unmatched bases: 4. This CDR3 comprises 15 residues. Germline V gene data show CDR1 as SNHLY and CDR2 as FYNNEI. CDR3 nucleotide sequence: TGTGCCAGCAGTGGGGACAGGGCGAGGAACACTGAAGCTTTCTTT. This codes for CASSGDRARNTEAFF.

V is TRBV2 and J is TRBJ2-5, with D perhaps TRBD1 (5 bases). This CDR3 region has 15 residues. Between the trimmed V and J ends, which lost 8 bases and 1 base, there was a span of 17 bases. Germline V gene data show CDR1 as SNHLY and CDR2 as FYNNEI. The DNA of the CDR3 is TGTGCCAGCTTAAGGGGTCAAACATTCCAAGAGACCCAGTACTTC. Its translation is CASLRGQTFQETQYF.

On this clonotype: One end of the junction does not line up with germline, which may come from a read error. The chain joins TRBV4-1 to TRBJ1-1; no definite D call. CDR1 and CDR2 (germline): MGHRA, YSYEKL. This CDR3 contains 15 residues. The CDR3 DNA reads as TGCGCCAGCAGCCCTGGAGGGAGACCGAACACTGAAGCTTTATTT. It is translated as CASSPGGRPNTEALF.

This clonotype came up many times. The chain links TRBV4-3 to TRBJ2-3, with 12 bases aligning to TRBD2. This CDR3 is built from 15 residues. The J segment lost 3 bases and the V segment lost 3 bases, leaving 1 base of the junction unmatched. CDR1 LGHNA and CDR2 YSLEER come from the germline V gene. In DNA, the CDR3 is TGCGCCAGCAGCCACGGGACTAGCGGGACAGATACGCAGTATTTT. Residues: CASSHGTSGTDTQYF.

This clonotype was counted once. A single base separates this from a much larger clone, so it may be a read error. The genes are TRBV11-1 and TRBJ2-7; 10 bases agree with TRBD2. Germline V gene lookup returns CDR1 SGHAT and CDR2 FQDESV (reference sequence). Trimming cost V 3 bases and J 2 bases; bases outside gene matches: 7. This CDR3 contains 16 residues. DNA for the CDR3: TGTGCCAGCAGCTTTGACCAACTAGCGGGGACCTACGAGCAGTACTTC. Amino acids: CASSFDQLAGTYEQYF.

As for this clonotype: One end of the junction does not line up with germline, which may come from a read error. V and J are TRBV13 and TRBJ2-1, with 7 nucleotides matching TRBD2. CDR3 length equals 16 residues. The germline gives CDR1 PRHDT, CDR2 FYEKMQ (reference sequence). The CDR3 spells CASSRALREIDNKQFF. As DNA, the CDR3 is TGTGCCAGCAGCCGCGCCCTGCGGGAGATCGACAATAAGCAGTTCTTC.

This clonotype was recorded many times. The chain recombines TRBV5-1 with TRBJ2-2; D remains ambiguous. This CDR3 spans 12 amino acids. Looked up from germline, CDR1 is SGHRS and CDR2 is YFSETQ. Trimming took off 4 bases at V and 5 bases at J, with 6 bases between the two ends. DNA of the CDR3: TGCGCCAGCAGCGAACCTACCGGGGAGCTGTTTTTT. Protein sequence: CASSEPTGELFF. Based on the CDR3 plus reference TRBV5-1 and TRBJ2-2, the full variable domain is KAGVTQTPRYLIKTRGQQVTLSCSPISGHRSVSWYQQTPGQGLQFLFEYFSETQRNKGNFPGRFSGRQFSNSRSEMNVSTLELGDSALYLCASSEPTGELFFGEGSRLTVL.

The chain recombines TRBV20-1 with TRBJ1-2, with 9 bases matching TRBD1. This CDR3 contains 14 residues. The V gene end was trimmed by 7 bases and the J gene end by 9 bases; junction bases not matched to a gene: 15. The germline CDR1 and CDR2 sequences are DFQATT and SNEGSKA (reference sequence). The CDR3 DNA follows: TGCAGTGTTAGGGACAGGGAAAGGGCATATAGCTACACCTTC. Its translation: CSVRDRERAYSYTF.

In this sample, this clonotype turned up many times. The chain recombines TRBV29-1 with TRBJ1-2, with D tentatively TRBD1 (5 bases). The CDR3 spans 12 residues. CDR1 is SQVTM and CDR2 is ANQGSEA in the germline V gene. The V end lost 7 bases, the J end lost 2 bases, and 11 bases lay between the germline ends. The CDR3 sequence: CSAPTVNYGYTF. Here the CDR3 DNA reads TGCAGCGCCCCGACAGTGAACTATGGCTACACCTTC.

Many counts were recorded for this clonotype. The chain has TRBV29-1 and TRBJ2-5; unclear D gene. The CDR3 extends over 13 amino acids. Germline assignment: CDR1 SQVTM and CDR2 ANQGSEA. V lost 8 bases and J 5 bases, leaving 18 bases between the germline ends. CDR3: CSLVPILGETQYF. The CDR3 DNA reads as TGCAGCCTCGTCCCTATCCTGGGGGAGACCCAGTACTTC.

Concerning this clonotype itself: The CDR3 ends on some other residue instead of the conserved phenylalanine or tryptophan, so this is likely a read error. The chain has TRBV20-1 and TRBJ2-1; tentative D call: TRBD2 (6 bases). Germline values: CDR1 DFQATT, CDR2 SNEGSKA (reference sequence). V lost 8 bases and J 8 bases, leaving 16 bases between the germline ends. The CDR3 is made up of 12 amino acids. The CDR3 sequence is CSLRLVRYEQFS. Written as DNA, the CDR3 is TGCAGTCTCAGACTAGTGCGCTATGAGCAGTTCTCC.

In its sample, this clonotype was seen many times. V gene TRBV6-6 combines with J gene TRBJ1-1, with D unresolved. Germline V gives CDR1 MNHNY, CDR2 SVGAGI (reference sequence). The V end lost 2 bases, the J end lost 3 bases, and 7 bases lay between the germline ends. The CDR3 contains 13 residues. CDR3 coding DNA: TGTGCCAGCAGTTACGGCGGGTACACTGAAGCTTTCTTT. It codes for CASSYGGYTEAFF.

This chain links TRBV15 with TRBJ2-1; 10 bases are a match to TRBD1. Trimming at V came to 8 bases and at J to 12 bases, leaving 19 bases not matched to a gene. Germline V CDR1 and CDR2: LNHNV, YYDKDF (reference sequence). The CDR3 extends over 16 amino acids. The CDR3 DNA sequence: TGTGCCACCCAAAAAATCCGGGACAGGGGAACAGATACGCAGTTCTTC. Encoded protein: CATQKIRDRGTDTQFF.

Comment on this clonotype: A much larger clone lies a single base off, so this may be a read error. The chain joins TRBV19 to TRBJ2-7; TRBD2 matches 13 bases. In germline, CDR1 is LNHDA, CDR2 SQIVND (reference sequence). After removal of 9 bases from V and 7 bases from J, the junction contained 9 bases not matched to a gene. The CDR3 contains 14 residues. The DNA of the CDR3 is TGTGCCAGCTCCGGACTAGCGGGAGTTGAAGAGCAGTACTTC. This sequence encodes CASSGLAGVEEQYF.

A remark on this clonotype: The junction departs from germline at one end; a sequencing error may be responsible. The genes are TRBV12-3 or TRBV12-4 and TRBJ2-3; D remains ambiguous. CDR3 length equals 15 residues. CDR3 amino acids: CVSSLRQAGTDTQYF. CDR3 in DNA: TGTGTCAGCAGTTTAAGGCAGGCAGGCACAGATACGCAGTATTTT.

This clonotype was observed a handful of times. The chain combines TRBV29-1 with TRBJ2-7; D gene ambiguous. CDR3 length equals 11 residues. V dropped 5 bases and J dropped 2 bases, with 7 bases sitting between them. CDR1 is SQVTM, CDR2 ANQGSEA, per germline. CDR3 region: CSVLTTYEQYF. CDR3 nucleotide sequence: TGCAGCGTTCTAACTACCTACGAGCAGTACTTC.

This clonotype was recorded many times. The chain uses TRBV2 and TRBJ2-5; unclear D gene. There are 14 residues in the CDR3. The V gene's germline CDR1 is SNHLY and CDR2 FYNNEI. Trimming removed 1 base from V and 2 bases from J, with 8 bases in between. The CDR3: CASSEGLKQETQYF. CDR3 DNA: TGTGCCAGCAGTGAAGGACTTAAACAAGAGACCCAGTACTTC.